The 11 T cell receptor beta chains listed next were all sequenced from one sample in a study of CD4+ T cells in melanoma. Method: immunoSEQ multiplex PCR; TCRdb's copy keeps in-frame clones and lacks some. Of about 110,000 clones listed, over 80% are singletons. The sequenced sample consisted of peripheral blood. The receptor source for this set is a human donor with melanoma.

The chain joins TRBV5-5 to TRBJ2-1; TRBD1 agrees at 7 bases. With V trimmed by 0 bases and J by 12 bases, 6 bases remained unmatched. In germline, CDR1 is SGHKS, CDR2 YYEKEE (reference sequence). This CDR3 has 13 residues. CDR3 region: CASSLELRDRQFF. CDR3 DNA sequence: TGTGCCAGCAGCTTGGAGCTCCGGGACAGGCAGTTCTTC.

Points on this clone: Additional DNA sequences in this sample encode the identical CDR3. CDR3 loop: CASSGQGAGGYTF. The CDR3 coding sequence is TGTGCCAGCAGCGGACAGGGGGCGGGCGGCTACACCTTC. V is TRBV7-2 and J is TRBJ1-2; 11 nucleotides line up with TRBD1. Looked up from germline, CDR1 is SGHTA and CDR2 is FQGNSA. With V trimmed by 5 bases and J by 8 bases, 4 bases remained unmatched. This CDR3 contains 13 residues.

The chain recombines TRBV5-1 with TRBJ2-7; 7 nucleotides agree with TRBD1. Germline-derived CDR1 and CDR2 are SGHRS and YFSETQ. The CDR3 length is 15 residues. The V and J ends lost 0 bases and 5 bases, in that order; junction bases with no gene match: 8. Here the CDR3 reads CASSLGGGYRNEQYF. The CDR3 nucleotides read TGCGCCAGCAGCTTGGGAGGGGGCTATCGGAACGAGCAGTACTTC.

The chain uses TRBV4-2 and TRBJ2-7; D not certain. Germline values: CDR1 LGHNA, CDR2 YNFKEQ. V gave up 0 bases and J gave up 7 bases, with 13 bases separating them. This CDR3 has 14 amino acids. In nucleotides, the CDR3 is TGTGCCAGCAGCCAAGATTTTTACCTTCGGGAGCAGTACTTC. Its protein is CASSQDFYLREQYF.

This sequence joins TRBV5-1 and TRBJ2-3; 8 bases agree with TRBD2. The CDR3 extends over 17 amino acids. V dropped 0 bases and J dropped 3; count of bases not matched to a gene: 9. CDR1 and CDR2 from the germline V gene are SGHRS and YFSETQ. CDR3: CASSLARPSGLTDTQYF. CDR3 in DNA: TGCGCCAGCAGCTTGGCCCGGCCTAGCGGGCTAACAGATACGCAGTATTTT.

The CDR3 region is CASSTGTGLDQPQHF. In DNA, the CDR3 is TGTGCCAGCAGCACAGGGACAGGACTAGATCAGCCCCAGCATTTT. The chain is built from TRBV7-9 and TRBJ1-5, with 8 bases matching TRBD1. CDR1 and CDR2 from the germline V gene are SEHNR and FQNEAQ (reference sequence). CDR3 length: 15 residues. The J segment lost 5 bases and the V segment lost 5 bases, leaving 8 bases of the junction unmatched.

The rearrangement uses TRBV5-1 and TRBJ2-3, with 16 bases fitting TRBD2. In germline, CDR1 is SGHRS, CDR2 YFSETQ. Trimming at V came to 4 bases and at J to 4 bases, leaving 9 bases not matched to a gene. This CDR3 comprises 18 residues. The CDR3, as DNA: TGCGCCAGCAGCGAGGGACTAGCGGGAGGGATAGGGGCAGATACGCAGTATTTT. This sequence encodes CASSEGLAGGIGADTQYF.

The chain has TRBV7-3 and TRBJ2-1, with D possibly TRBD2 on 5 matching bases. Per the germline V gene, CDR1 is SGHTA and CDR2 is FQGTGA. V was trimmed by 3 bases and J by 3 bases, leaving 9 bases between them. The CDR3 spans 14 residues. CDR3 sequence (DNA): TGTGCCAGCAGCTTGCTAGCCGACTACAATGAGCAGTTCTTC. Translation gives CASSLLADYNEQFF. Full variable domain (remainder filled in from reference TRBV7-3 and TRBJ2-1): GAGVSQTPSNKVTEKGKYVELRCDPISGHTALYWYRQSLGQGPEFLIYFQGTGAADDSGLPNDRFFAVRPEGSVSTLKIQRTERGDSAVYLCASSLLADYNEQFFGPGTRLTVL.

The rearrangement links TRBV7-9 to TRBJ2-1; no clear D gene. V was trimmed by 0 bases and J by 8 bases, leaving 14 bases between them. The CDR3 covers 15 residues. The germline V gene encodes CDR1 SEHNR and CDR2 FQNEAQ (reference sequence). CDR3 region: CASSLASSLDDEQFF. CDR3 bases: TGTGCCAGCAGCTTAGCGAGTTCCCTAGACGATGAGCAGTTCTTC.

The CDR3 DNA reads as TGTGCCAGCAGCGTCGGGGGGGCCCAGTTCTTC. It yields the protein CASSVGGAQFF. The chain joins TRBV5-6 to TRBJ2-1; 8 bases agree with TRBD2. From germline, CDR1 is SGHDT and CDR2 YYEEEE. The ends lost 4 bases at V and 13 bases at J; junction bases unmatched: 4. The CDR3 extends over 11 amino acids.

V and J are TRBV21-1 and TRBJ1-1; TRBD1, the D gene given by the table, was not confirmed from the DNA. TRBV21-1 is noted as a pseudogene. The CDR3 totals 15 residues. The CDR3 region has the DNA TGTGCCAGCAGCAAAGGCGGACAGGGGAACACTGAAGCTTTCTTT. Translating it yields CASSKGGQGNTEAFF.